Below, 8 T cell receptor beta chains from the same sample are listed, as sequenced in a study of PD-1 blockade in mismatch repair-deficient tumors. The protocol was immunoSEQ multiplex PCR, while the TCRdb copy is restricted to in-frame clones and leaves out a portion. Among under 75,000 clones listed, around 89% were seen once. Sample: peripheral blood, taken 52 weeks after starting pembrolizumab. All receptors derive from an adult with mismatch repair-deficient cancer.

The genes are TRBV9 and TRBJ2-2, with 9 bases identical to TRBD2. The CDR3 has 15 residues. From germline, CDR1 is SGDLS and CDR2 YYNGEE. V was clipped by 1 base and J by 6 bases; unmatched bases: 4. CDR3 protein: CASSVRSGSPGELFF. In nucleotides, the CDR3 is TGTGCCAGCAGCGTACGTAGCGGGAGTCCCGGGGAGCTGTTTTTT.

This chain joins TRBV28 and TRBJ2-6; D gene unclear. There are 15 residues in the CDR3. Germline assignment: CDR1 MDHEN and CDR2 SYDVKM. Between the trimmed V and J ends, which lost 5 bases and 0 bases, there was a span of 8 bases. The CDR3 DNA follows: TGTGCCAGCAGTGGCCTAAACTCTGGGGCCAACGTCCTGACTTTC. It codes for CASSGLNSGANVLTF.

In this sample, this clone turned up once. The chain recombines TRBV6-5 with TRBJ2-1; D unresolved. Germline lookup yields CDR1 MNHEY and CDR2 SVGAGI. V lost 4 bases and J lost 7, with 17 bases in between. The CDR3 extends over 15 amino acids. In nucleotides, the CDR3 is TGTGCCAGCAGTTTTAGTCAAATGAATGGTAATGAGCAGTTCTTC. It yields the protein CASSFSQMNGNEQFF.

The chain recombines TRBV11-2 with TRBJ1-1; D possibly corresponds to TRBD1 (6 bases). The V and J ends lost 1 base and 4 bases respectively, with 13 bases between them. The CDR3 has 15 amino acids. Germline CDR1 SGHAT, CDR2 FQNNGV. The CDR3 DNA sequence: TGTGCCAGCAGCTTAGGTCCAGGGGCTGGCACTGAAGCTTTCTTT. Translating gives CASSLGPGAGTEAFF.

The J gene is TRBJ2-1, the V gene TRBV7-9; D is ambiguous. V was trimmed by 5 bases and J by 1 base, leaving 12 bases between them. Germline-derived CDR1 and CDR2 are SEHNR and FQNEAQ (reference sequence). The CDR3 extends over 15 amino acids. As DNA, the CDR3 is TGTGCCAGCAGCCGAGTAGAACGGTCCTACAATGAGCAGTTCTTC. This encodes CASSRVERSYNEQFF.

V and J are TRBV14 and TRBJ2-3, with 9 nucleotides matching TRBD2. Germline V gene data show CDR1 as SGHDN and CDR2 as FVKESK. The V segment lost 0 bases and the J segment 6 bases; nucleotides outside the gene matches: 13. This CDR3 spans 18 amino acids. DNA of the CDR3: TGTGCCAGCAGCCAAGATCTAGGACTAGCGCTCGCATGGGATACGCAGTATTTT. It translates to CASSQDLGLALAWDTQYF.

Only a few counts were recorded for this clone. J is TRBJ2-7 and V is TRBV5-4; D is undetermined. The V end lost 4 bases, the J end lost 0 bases, and 8 bases lay between the germline ends. The CDR3 covers 13 residues. Germline-derived CDR1 and CDR2 are SGHNT and YYREEE (reference sequence). Written as DNA, the CDR3 is TGTGCCAGCAGCGGAGACCTCTCCTACGAGCAGTACTTC. Translating it yields CASSGDLSYEQYF.

V gene TRBV9 combines with J gene TRBJ2-1, with 8 nucleotides matching TRBD2. The germline gives CDR1 SGDLS, CDR2 YYNGEE. The CDR3 has 13 residues. The V gene end was trimmed by 3 bases and the J gene end by 15 bases; junction bases not matched to a gene: 11. The CDR3 bases are TGTGCCAGCAGCGATTCTAGCGGGTCTTCGCCGTTCTTC. This codes for CASSDSSGSSPFF.